The 26 T cell receptor beta chains listed next were all sequenced from one sample in a study of T cells in Graves' hyperthyroidism and ophthalmopathy. Researchers amplified the TCR beta CDR3 regions from RNA transcripts. Primed by the HTBI set, a first-round RT-PCR was run on the TCR CDR3. TCRdb redid the calling of the multiplex PCR reads with MiXCR, one entry per CDR3 protein. The repertoire consists of around 300,000 distinct CDR3 sequences, with roughly a fifth occurring once and the leading ten covering just under 40%. Sequences were obtained from blood. These receptors all stem from a man in his fifties with Graves' ophthalmopathy.

The table lists this clonotype with many counts. V and J are TRBV3-1 and TRBJ2-7; possible D gene TRBD1, 5 bases. The V and J ends lost 2 bases and 3 bases respectively, with 17 bases between them. This CDR3 is 16 amino acids long. The germline CDR1 and CDR2 sequences are LGHDT and YNNKEL (reference sequence). In DNA form, the CDR3 reads TGTGCCAGCAGCCAATCTGCGGCAGGGCGCAACTACGAGCAGTACTTC. Translating it yields CASSQSAAGRNYEQYF.

This clonotype was counted ten times or more. The CDR3 DNA sequence: TGTGCCAGCAGTTTATTCGGGAGGGCCATCCCGCACGAGCAGTACTTC. This encodes CASSLFGRAIPHEQYF. The chain combines TRBV28 with TRBJ2-7, with 8 bases fitting TRBD2. The CDR3 runs 16 residues. The J segment lost 5 bases and the V segment lost 1 base, leaving 10 bases of the junction unmatched. Germline V gene lookup returns CDR1 MDHEN and CDR2 SYDVKM.

This clonotype appeared many times. The J gene is TRBJ1-2, the V gene TRBV27, with D possibly TRBD1 on 6 matching bases. CDR1 is MNHEY and CDR2 is SMNVEV in the germline V gene (reference sequence). The CDR3 is 13 amino acids. V was shortened by 3 bases and J by 4 bases, with 9 bases between the two germline ends. The CDR3 loop is CASSFAQGYGYTF. The CDR3 DNA reads TGTGCCAGCAGTTTCGCACAGGGCTATGGCTACACCTTC.

The rearrangement uses TRBV10-3 and TRBJ2-1; 12 bases map to TRBD2. Trimming removed 3 bases from V and 4 bases from J; junction bases left unmatched: 4. Per germline, CDR1 ENHRY and CDR2 SYGVKD. The CDR3 has 16 amino acids. This CDR3 is CAISDGTSGLYNEQFF. CDR3 DNA: TGTGCCATCAGTGACGGGACTAGCGGGTTATACAATGAGCAGTTCTTC.

This chain joins TRBV28 and TRBJ2-5; TRBD1 matches at 9 bases. V lost 11 bases, J lost 5 bases, and 9 bases stayed unmatched. Germline assignment: CDR1 MDHEN and CDR2 SYDVKM. This CDR3 contains 13 residues. The CDR3 region is CAGGDRGGETQYF. In nucleotides, the CDR3 is TGTGCCGGGGGCGACAGGGGGGGCGAGACCCAGTACTTC.

This clonotype was seen at least ten times. The chain employs TRBV6-1 and TRBJ2-1, with D perhaps matching TRBD2 (5 bases). This CDR3 comprises 15 residues. CDR1 is MNHNS, CDR2 SASEGT, per germline. Trimming removed 7 bases at V and 6 bases at J, with 19 bases between. CDR3 sequence (DNA): TGTGCCAGCACCCGAGGGCAGATGATAAGCAATGAGCAGTTCTTC. This sequence encodes CASTRGQMISNEQFF.

This clonotype was seen repeatedly, ten times or more. The chain recombines TRBV12-3 or TRBV12-4 with TRBJ1-5; 9 bases are shared with TRBD1. The CDR3 is made up of 18 amino acids. Trimming cost V 6 bases and J 0 bases; bases outside gene matches: 12. The CDR3 loop reads CASSRPGTGFGSNQPQHF. The CDR3 region has the DNA TGTGCCAGCAGCCGGCCCGGGACAGGGTTCGGTAGCAATCAGCCCCAGCATTTT.

This clonotype was seen only a few times. The chain uses TRBV6-1 and TRBJ2-7; possibly TRBD1 for D (6 bases). The ends were cut back, 6 bases at V and 3 bases at J, with 15 bases in the middle. The CDR3 is made up of 14 amino acids. Per germline, CDR1 MNHNS and CDR2 SASEGT. This chain's CDR3 is CASSRTELIYEQYF. CDR3 nucleotides: TGTGCCAGCAGCAGGACAGAGCTTATCTACGAGCAGTACTTC.

In this sample, this clonotype turned up many times. The J gene is TRBJ2-7, the V gene TRBV15, with D perhaps TRBD2 (6 bases). Germline lookup yields CDR1 LNHNV and CDR2 YYDKDF (reference sequence). There are 15 residues in the CDR3. Trimming took 3 bases from V and 3 from J, leaving 15 bases between them. The CDR3, as DNA: TGTGCCACCAGCAGGACTAGTGGAGCTAACTACGAGCAGTACTTC. This translates into CATSRTSGANYEQYF.

This clonotype has only a few counts. The chain is built from TRBV7-9 and TRBJ2-7; TRBD2 matches 13 bases. This CDR3 comprises 19 residues. The germline V gene encodes CDR1 SEHNR and CDR2 FQNEAQ (reference sequence). V lost 2 bases and J lost 2; bases outside the gene matches: 12. CDR3 coding DNA: TGTGCCAGCAGCTTACCGCGACAGGGACTAGCGGGACCCACCTACGAGCAGTACTTC. Its translation is CASSLPRQGLAGPTYEQYF.

The chain recombines TRBV9 with TRBJ2-5; D is unresolved. CDR1 is SGDLS, CDR2 YYNGEE, per germline. The germline V and J ends were trimmed by 0 bases and 3 bases, with 6 bases remaining between them. The CDR3 totals 13 residues. CDR3 DNA: TGTGCCAGCAGCGTAGGAGCAGAAGAGACCCAGTACTTC. This gives the protein CASSVGAEETQYF. The whole variable domain, remainder taken from reference TRBV9 and TRBJ2-5, is DSGVTQTPKHLITATGQRVTLRCSPRSGDLSVYWYQQSLDQGLQFLIQYYNGEERAKGNILERFSAQQFPDLHSELNLSSLELGDSALYFCASSVGAEETQYFGPGTRLLVL.

This clonotype occurred many times. This rearrangement joins TRBV3-1 to TRBJ2-7; 11 nucleotides align to TRBD2. V lost 0 bases and J lost 4; bases outside the gene matches: 5. CDR1 is LGHDT, CDR2 YNNKEL, per germline (reference sequence). This CDR3 is 16 amino acids long. CDR3 protein: CASSQDSGTSGYEQYF. CDR3 nucleotides: TGTGCCAGCAGCCAAGATTCCGGGACTAGCGGATACGAGCAGTACTTC.

This chain uses TRBV2 with TRBJ2-1, with 12 positions matching TRBD2. The CDR3 is 15 amino acids. Per germline, CDR1 SNHLY and CDR2 FYNNEI. After removal of 2 bases from V and 9 bases from J, the junction contained 5 bases not matched to a gene. CDR3 loop: CASSELAGGPREQFF. The CDR3 coding sequence is TGTGCCAGCAGTGAACTAGCGGGAGGGCCGCGTGAGCAGTTCTTC.

A few counts support this clonotype. The gene calls are TRBV7-6 and TRBJ1-5, with D maybe TRBD1 (6 bases). V gave up 0 bases and J gave up 7 bases, with 10 bases separating them. Per the germline V gene, CDR1 is SGHVS and CDR2 is FNYEAQ. This CDR3 has 14 residues. The CDR3 DNA follows: TGTGCCAGCAGCTTAGCACAGGGTGGACAGCCCCAGCATTTT. Its translation is CASSLAQGGQPQHF. The variable domain in full, completed from reference TRBV7-6 and TRBJ1-5, reads GAGVSQSPRYKVTKRGQDVALRCDPISGHVSLYWYRQALGQGPEFLTYFNYEAQQDKSGLPNDRFSAERPEGSISTLTIQRTEQRDSAMYRCASSLAQGGQPQHFGDGTRLSIL.

This clonotype has only one observation. The chain employs TRBV5-4 and TRBJ1-1, with 8 positions matching TRBD1. J lost 4 bases, V lost 5 bases, and 7 bases had no gene match. This CDR3 is built from 14 residues. Per the germline V gene, CDR1 is SGHNT and CDR2 is YYREEE (reference sequence). In DNA form, the CDR3 reads TGTGCCAGCAGAACCAGGGGGCAGGCCACTGAAGCTTTCTTT. Amino acid sequence: CASRTRGQATEAFF.

The chain uses TRBV6-2 or TRBV6-3 and TRBJ1-5; D is ambiguous. The CDR3 runs to 17 residues. The ends were cut back, 2 bases at V and 3 bases at J, with 17 bases in the middle. CDR1 is MNHEY, CDR2 SVGEGT, per germline. The CDR3 here is CASSYAILSLPNQPQHF. The CDR3 region has the DNA TGTGCCAGCAGTTACGCGATCCTAAGTCTCCCCAATCAGCCCCAGCATTTT.

V gene TRBV9 combines with J gene TRBJ2-1; 8 nucleotides match TRBD2. Germline V CDR1 and CDR2: SGDLS, YYNGEE. After removal of 4 bases from V and 9 bases from J, the junction contained 0 bases not matched to a gene. CDR3 length: 11 amino acids. Here the CDR3 DNA reads TGTGCCAGCAGCACTAGCGGTGAGCAGTTCTTC. It yields the protein CASSTSGEQFF. The full variable domain, in which reference TRBV9 and TRBJ2-1 provide the parts outside the CDR3, is DSGVTQTPKHLITATGQRVTLRCSPRSGDLSVYWYQQSLDQGLQFLIQYYNGEERAKGNILERFSAQQFPDLHSELNLSSLELGDSALYFCASSTSGEQFFGPGTRLTVL.

This clonotype came up once. Possible read error: a much larger clone is one base away. This sequence joins TRBV12-3 or TRBV12-4 and TRBJ1-5; TRBD1 matches at 8 bases. The length of the CDR3 is 19 residues. The ends lost 3 bases at V and 3 bases at J; junction bases unmatched: 16. The CDR3 loop is CASSFTSTGAAGINQPQHF. In nucleotides, the CDR3 is TGTGCCAGCAGTTTTACCTCGACAGGGGCCGCCGGTATCAATCAGCCCCAGCATTTT.

This clonotype was seen only a few times. The V gene is TRBV20-1, the J gene TRBJ2-2; 7 nucleotides line up with TRBD2. Germline V gene data show CDR1 as DFQATT and CDR2 as SNEGSKA (reference sequence). V shed 6 bases, J shed 1 base, and the junction held 8 bases outside the gene matches. The CDR3 totals 15 residues. CDR3 protein: CSAPGTTMNTGELFF. For the CDR3, the DNA is TGCAGTGCCCCCGGGACTACTATGAACACCGGGGAGCTGTTTTTT.

The gene calls are TRBV4-1 and TRBJ1-3; D not resolved. The germline V gene encodes CDR1 MGHRA and CDR2 YSYEKL. This CDR3 contains 14 residues. The V gene lost 1 base and the J gene lost 4 bases, with 8 bases spanning the gap. CDR3 sequence reads: CASSQGTVGNTIYF. Written as DNA, the CDR3 is TGCGCCAGCAGCCAAGGGACGGTAGGAAACACCATATATTTT.

This clonotype was seen at least ten times. The genes are TRBV27 and TRBJ2-1, with 13 nucleotides matching TRBD2. V shed 5 bases and J 5 bases; nucleotides not matched to a gene: 6. The CDR3 has 16 amino acids. The germline CDR1 and CDR2 sequences are MNHEY and SMNVEV (reference sequence). CDR3 residues: CASSPNGLAGDNEQFF. The CDR3 DNA reads as TGTGCCAGCAGTCCAAACGGACTAGCGGGGGACAATGAGCAGTTCTTC.

This clonotype was seen a few times. The J gene is TRBJ1-5, the V gene TRBV6-1; D not certain. Germline loops: CDR1 MNHNS, CDR2 SASEGT. The CDR3 is 13 amino acids. With 5 bases removed from V and 7 bases from J, the gap between germline ends came to 12 bases. CDR3 sequence (DNA): TGTGCCAGCAGTACAACGGCAGGACAGCCCCAGCATTTT. This gives the protein CASSTTAGQPQHF.

This sequence joins TRBV28 and TRBJ2-2, with 9 bases fitting TRBD1. The CDR3 runs 16 residues. Germline V CDR1 and CDR2: MDHEN, SYDVKM. The J segment lost 4 bases and the V segment lost 6 bases, leaving 9 bases of the junction unmatched. CDR3 in DNA: TGTGCCAGCAGACTCGCCGGGACAGGGACCACCGGGGAGCTGTTTTTT. Encoded protein: CASRLAGTGTTGELFF.

This clonotype has only a few counts. V usage is TRBV7-2 and J usage is TRBJ2-7; 12 bases agree with TRBD2. The germline gives CDR1 SGHTA, CDR2 FQGNSA. The junction had 6 bases not matched to a gene; V was cut back by 5 bases and J by 4 bases. The CDR3 length is 15 residues. CDR3 protein: CASSPRTSGNYEQYF. CDR3 in DNA: TGTGCCAGCAGCCCCCGGACTAGCGGGAATTACGAGCAGTACTTC.

This clonotype was recorded many times. The V and J genes are TRBV6-5 and TRBJ2-5; no reliable D call. The germline V gene encodes CDR1 MNHEY and CDR2 SVGAGI. V dropped 0 bases and J dropped 5 bases, with 7 bases sitting between them. The CDR3 is 13 amino acids. DNA for the CDR3: TGTGCCAGCAGTTACTCGACGTCCGAGACCCAGTACTTC. This sequence encodes CASSYSTSETQYF.

At least ten counts were recorded for this clonotype. J is TRBJ2-3 and V is TRBV5-1, with D perhaps TRBD1 (6 bases). Per germline, CDR1 SGHRS and CDR2 YFSETQ. This CDR3 has 13 amino acids. V lost 4 bases and J lost 6, with 12 bases in between. CDR3 in DNA: TGCGCCAGCAGCGAAACAGGGTCGGATACGCAGTATTTT. Translated, it gives CASSETGSDTQYF.